These 7 T cell receptor beta chains share one sample of origin, sequenced in a study of blood T cell repertoires in COVID-19. Clones were sequenced by immunoSEQ multiplex PCR, and TCRdb holds only the in-frame ones, with some missing. Of roughly 68,000 clones listed, 82% were seen once; the top ten hold about 16%. The sequenced sample was peripheral blood. Receptors were obtained from a man aged 80 or over with active COVID-19.

The chain couples TRBV27 to TRBJ2-5; tentative D call: TRBD1 (6 bases). From germline, CDR1 is MNHEY and CDR2 SMNVEV (reference sequence). This CDR3 spans 14 amino acids. The V end lost 5 bases, the J end lost 3 bases, and 13 bases lay between the germline ends. In nucleotides, the CDR3 is TGTGCCAGCAGTATGTACGGACAGAAAGAGACCCAGTACTTC. Its translation: CASSMYGQKETQYF.

V is TRBV29-1 and J is TRBJ1-2; no firm D call. The CDR3 covers 14 residues. From germline, CDR1 is SQVTM and CDR2 ANQGSEA. V was shortened by 0 bases and J by 3 bases, with 11 bases between the two germline ends. In DNA, the CDR3 is TGCAGCGTTGAAGATTCGAAGGAGTACTATGGCTACACCTTC. Its translation is CSVEDSKEYYGYTF.

This clone was seen a handful of times. The chain employs TRBV28 and TRBJ2-7, with D perhaps TRBD1 (6 bases). The V gene lost 5 bases and the J gene lost 6 bases, with 11 bases spanning the gap. There are 12 residues in the CDR3. CDR1 and CDR2 from the germline V gene are MDHEN and SYDVKM. The CDR3 sequence is CASSPGAREQYF. As DNA, the CDR3 is TGTGCCAGCAGTCCAGGGGCTCGCGAGCAGTACTTC.

The V and J genes are TRBV6-2 or TRBV6-3 and TRBJ2-7, with D perhaps TRBD2 (5 bases). V shed 7 bases and J shed 3 bases, with 13 bases lying between them. Per germline, CDR1 MNHEY and CDR2 SVGEGT. The CDR3 runs to 13 residues. This CDR3 is CASTPRTRYEQYF. CDR3 in DNA: TGTGCCAGCACCCCGCGGACTCGCTACGAGCAGTACTTC.

This chain uses TRBV7-3 with TRBJ2-2, with TRBD2 matching 8 bases. The CDR3 totals 18 residues. After removal of 0 bases from V and 6 bases from J, the junction contained 12 bases not matched to a gene. CDR1 and CDR2 (germline): SGHTA, FQGTGA. In DNA, the CDR3 is TGTGCCAGCAGCTTAACTCGTCGGCGGGGGGCCCTGGCCGGGGAGCTGTTTTTT. Encoded protein: CASSLTRRRGALAGELFF.

V gene TRBV6-1 combines with J gene TRBJ1-1, with a possible D match to TRBD1 (5 bases). V lost 4 bases and J 4 bases, leaving 25 bases between the germline ends. From germline, CDR1 is MNHNS and CDR2 SASEGT. CDR3 length equals 18 residues. The CDR3 protein is CASSAPYQTGRRGTEAFF. In DNA, the CDR3 is TGTGCCAGCAGTGCCCCGTATCAAACGGGACGGCGGGGCACTGAAGCTTTCTTT.

V usage is TRBV5-1 and J usage is TRBJ1-2, with 11 bases lining up with TRBD1. With V trimmed by 4 bases and J by 7 bases, 3 bases remained unmatched. The CDR3 loop spans 13 amino acids. The germline gives CDR1 SGHRS, CDR2 YFSETQ. This CDR3 is CASSDGTGGGYTF. For the CDR3, the DNA is TGCGCCAGCAGCGACGGGACAGGGGGTGGCTACACCTTC.